This entry lists 20 T cell receptor beta chains sequenced from one sample in a study of blood T cells in healthy people across ages. Combining a sample-barcoded 5' primer with a J-beta primer mix, a second PCR ran for 7 to 11 cycles. TCRdb reanalysed the 5' RACE reads using MiXCR and keeps one entry per CDR3 protein. The table lists 660,000 or so distinct CDR3 sequences, roughly three fifths of them singletons. The source material was blood. Receptors were obtained from a man aged 55 to 70 in good health.

The rearrangement uses TRBV6-5 and TRBJ1-2; D gene ambiguous. Germline V gene data show CDR1 as MNHEY and CDR2 as SVGAGI. V shed 2 bases and J shed 3 bases, with 10 bases lying between them. The length of the CDR3 is 14 residues. CDR3 sequence: CASSYGGDDYGYTF. CDR3 DNA sequence: TGTGCCAGCAGTTACGGCGGCGATGACTATGGCTACACCTTC.

The chain uses TRBV27 and TRBJ1-5, with 7 bases identical to TRBD1. V was pared by 5 bases and J by 7 bases, with 14 bases of the junction left unmatched. The V gene's germline CDR1 is MNHEY and CDR2 SMNVEV (reference sequence). This CDR3 has 16 residues. In nucleotides, the CDR3 is TGTGCCAGCAGTGCCCGACAGGGAGTGGGAGGACAGCCCCAGCATTTT. This translates into CASSARQGVGGQPQHF.

This chain uses TRBV3-1 with TRBJ1-2; D is undetermined. The V and J ends lost 4 bases and 5 bases respectively, with 20 bases between them. Per the germline V gene, CDR1 is LGHDT and CDR2 is YNNKEL (reference sequence). The CDR3 runs to 16 residues. The CDR3 is CASSLRLQEAFYGYTF. The DNA for the CDR3 is TGTGCCAGCAGCCTTCGACTTCAGGAGGCTTTTTATGGCTACACCTTC.

The rearrangement uses TRBV7-2 and TRBJ2-1; a weak D match, TRBD2 (6 bases). This CDR3 has 12 residues. V lost 5 bases and J 4 bases, leaving 6 bases between the germline ends. The germline gives CDR1 SGHTA, CDR2 FQGNSA. The CDR3 bases are TGTGCCAGCAGCCGGGAGTACAATGAGCAGTTCTTC. Amino acid sequence: CASSREYNEQFF.

The rearrangement links TRBV4-2 to TRBJ2-3, with 7 bases aligning to TRBD2. Germline V gene data show CDR1 as LGHNA and CDR2 as YNFKEQ. The CDR3 sequence is 15 residues long. V was clipped by 8 bases and J by 4 bases; unmatched bases: 12. The CDR3 loop reads CASRSSSGDPDTQYF. CDR3 bases: TGTGCCAGCCGTTCTTCCAGCGGGGATCCAGATACGCAGTATTTT.

The chain uses TRBV12-3 or TRBV12-4 and TRBJ2-3; tentatively, D is TRBD1 (6 bases). V lost 5 bases to trimming and J lost 1 base, with 13 bases between them. The CDR3 spans 15 residues. The CDR3: CASSPRTVGTDTQYF. CDR3 in DNA: TGTGCCAGCAGTCCCCGGACAGTTGGCACAGATACGCAGTATTTT.

In its sample, this clonotype was seen once. The chain uses TRBV29-1 and TRBJ1-4; the D gene is possibly TRBD1 (5 bases). Germline CDR1 SQVTM, CDR2 ANQGSEA. V was shortened by 4 bases and J by 8 bases, with 14 bases between the two germline ends. This CDR3 has 13 amino acids. CDR3 loop: CSVGDPTGEKLFF. Written as DNA, the CDR3 is TGCAGCGTTGGGGACCCGACGGGCGAAAAACTGTTTTTT. Combining the CDR3 with reference TRBV29-1 and TRBJ1-4 gives the whole variable domain SAVISQKPSRDICQRGTSLTIQCQVDSQVTMMFWYRQQPGQSLTLIATANQGSEATYESGFVIDKFPISRPNLTFSTLTVSNMSPEDSSIYLCSVGDPTGEKLFFGSGTQLSVL.

V usage is TRBV4-1 and J usage is TRBJ1-5, with D unresolved. This CDR3 comprises 13 residues. V was shortened by 4 bases and J by 7 bases, with 11 bases between the two germline ends. Germline CDR1 MGHRA, CDR2 YSYEKL. CDR3 sequence: CASSLEARQPQHF. CDR3 nucleotide sequence: TGCGCCAGCAGCCTCGAGGCTCGCCAGCCCCAGCATTTT.

The rearrangement links TRBV29-1 to TRBJ1-1, with TRBD1 matching over 10 bases. The V segment lost 6 bases and the J segment 1 base; nucleotides outside the gene matches: 5. The CDR3 extends over 14 amino acids. The V gene's germline CDR1 is SQVTM and CDR2 ANQGSEA. The CDR3 DNA sequence: TGCAGCGTAACGACAGGGGGCGCGAACACTGAAGCTTTCTTT. It yields the protein CSVTTGGANTEAFF.

For the CDR3, the DNA is TGTGCCAGCAGTCTGAGGGGCTATACTGAGCAGTTCTTC. Residues: CASSLRGYTEQFF. The genes are TRBV6-2 or TRBV6-3 and TRBJ2-1; perhaps D is TRBD1 or TRBD2 (5 bases each). The germline V gene encodes CDR1 MNHEY and CDR2 SVGEGT. This CDR3 spans 13 amino acids. The ends were cut back, 5 bases at V and 9 bases at J, with 14 bases in the middle.

CDR3 amino acids: CSVERGGSTDTQYF. CDR3 DNA sequence: TGCAGCGTTGAGAGGGGGGGCAGCACAGATACGCAGTATTTT. The chain has TRBV29-1 and TRBJ2-3; weak D call: TRBD2 (7 bases). Trimming cost V 3 bases and J 0 bases, with 10 bases left between them. CDR1 and CDR2 (germline): SQVTM, ANQGSEA. The CDR3 runs 14 residues.

This chain joins TRBV7-2 and TRBJ1-2, with D possibly matching TRBD1 (6 bases). With 5 bases removed from V and 6 bases from J, the gap between germline ends came to 13 bases. Per germline, CDR1 SGHTA and CDR2 FQGNSA. The CDR3 totals 13 residues. The CDR3 nucleotides read TGTGCCAGCAGCGTGAGACAGGACGATGGCTACACCTTC. Amino acids: CASSVRQDDGYTF.

The rearrangement uses TRBV7-2 and TRBJ2-1; tentative D call: TRBD1 (5 bases). The DNA end favors TRBJ2-7, so the J call may be wrong. Germline CDR1 and CDR2: SGHTA and FQGNSA. The CDR3 extends over 14 amino acids. In nucleotides, the CDR3 is TGTGCCAGCAGCTTAGAACAGGCCTACAATGAGCAGTACTTC. Residues: CASSLEQAYNEQYF.

The chain couples TRBV20-1 to TRBJ2-5; 7 positions agree with TRBD2. Germline loops: CDR1 DFQATT, CDR2 SNEGSKA (reference sequence). The junction had 4 bases not matched to a gene; V was cut back by 7 bases and J by 5 bases. The CDR3 extends over 11 amino acids. For the CDR3, the DNA is TGCAGTGGGGGAGGGTGGGAGACCCAGTACTTC. Amino acids: CSGGGWETQYF.

Concerning this clonotype itself: Possible read error: a much larger clone is one base away. This chain uses TRBV29-1 with TRBJ2-5; D gene unclear. CDR3 length equals 15 residues. Trimming stripped 7 bases from V and 11 bases from J, with 29 bases between. Germline V lookup: CDR1 SQVTM, CDR2 ANQGSEA. Written as DNA, the CDR3 is TGCAGCGCTTCCAGCCAGCCGGTCTACTACAATGAGCAGTACTTC. Translating gives CSASSQPVYYNEQYF.

The chain couples TRBV20-1 to TRBJ1-4, with 11 bases matching TRBD1. CDR3 length: 16 amino acids. Trimming at V came to 5 bases and at J to 5 bases, leaving 10 bases not matched to a gene. CDR1 and CDR2 (germline): DFQATT, SNEGSKA (reference sequence). CDR3 bases: TGCAGTGCTGGCTCCGGGACAGGGGGTAACAATGAAAAACTGTTTTTT. It yields the protein CSAGSGTGGNNEKLFF.

This chain links TRBV7-2 with TRBJ1-5; maybe TRBD1 (6 bases). Germline CDR1 and CDR2: SGHTA and FQGNSA. The V gene lost 6 bases and the J gene lost 6 bases, with 12 bases spanning the gap. This CDR3 contains 13 residues. The CDR3 nucleotides are TGTGCCAGCAGACAAGGGGGTGTTCAGCCCCAGCATTTT. Protein product: CASRQGGVQPQHF.

The V call is TRBV4-2, the J call TRBJ1-5; a weak D match, TRBD1 (6 bases). CDR1 is LGHNA, CDR2 YNFKEQ, per germline. CDR3 length: 18 amino acids. Trimming pared 1 base from V and 1 base from J, leaving 17 bases between. CDR3 region: CASSQGPGAEASNQPQHF. Here the CDR3 DNA reads TGTGCCAGCAGCCAAGGGCCGGGGGCGGAGGCAAGCAATCAGCCCCAGCATTTT.

This chain uses TRBV7-2 with TRBJ2-3; 11 bases match TRBD2. V dropped 4 bases and J dropped 4; count of bases not matched to a gene: 10. CDR1 SGHTA and CDR2 FQGNSA come from the germline V gene. The length of the CDR3 is 17 residues. The CDR3 region is CASSSVAGGPIADTQYF. The DNA of the CDR3 is TGTGCCAGCAGCTCGGTAGCGGGGGGGCCCATTGCAGATACGCAGTATTTT.

The chain has TRBV7-2 and TRBJ1-1; 9 positions match TRBD1. The CDR3 contains 13 residues. Germline CDR1 is SGHTA and CDR2 is FQGNSA. Losses at the gene ends were 3 bases for V and 6 bases for J; bases not matched to a gene: 2. The CDR3 reads CASSFNRGPEAFF. The CDR3, as DNA: TGTGCCAGCAGCTTCAACAGGGGGCCTGAAGCTTTCTTT.